This T cell receptor beta chain was sequenced in a study of T cells expressing NK-cell markers. Study information: Seven donors tested HCMV-seropositive and one tested seronegative among the eight sequenced.

5'RACE template switching with UMIs produced the TCR beta cDNA. TCRdb re-analyzed the 5' RACE reads; it lists each CDR3 protein once, without DNA. The sample shows about 430,000 distinct CDR3 sequences, and 1.4% to 1.5% sits with its ten largest clones. As for this clonotype: Its specificity is not known.

The CDR3 contains 16 residues. Germline CDR1 is SGHRS and CDR2 is YFSETQ. Broader study findings: Questions lingered over whether expanded NKG2C+ T cell clones were HCMV-specific.

The sequenced sample consisted of blood T cells: a sorted CD56 or NKG2C T cell subset, CD4+ or CD8+ T cells, or bulk PBMC T cells (not recorded which). The source is a woman aged 50 to 60 in good health. The chain couples TRBV5-1 to TRBJ2-3; lacking DNA, the TRBD2 call made by TCRdb goes unchecked. Here the CDR3 reads CASSSSGRAFRDTQYF. Full variable domain (remainder filled in from reference TRBV5-1 and TRBJ2-3): KAGVTQTPRYLIKTRGQQVTLSCSPISGHRSVSWYQQTPGQGLQFLFEYFSETQRNKGNFPGRFSGRQFSNSRSEMNVSTLELGDSALYLCASSSSGRAFRDTQYFGPGTRLTVL.